Listed below are T cell receptor beta chains from one sample, sequenced in a study of shared clonotypes between healthy human individuals. The table came from immunoSEQ multiplex PCR; TCRdb's copy has only in-frame clones and leaves some out. In the table there are about 2 million clones, less than 95% of which are singletons. Sequences were obtained from naive CD8+ T cells sorted from blood. The receptors originated from a man between 18 and 35 years old in good health. CDR3s include the opening cysteine and the closing phenylalanine or tryptophan. Fields, in order: clone size, D gene, J gene, V gene, CDR3 protein, CDR3 DNA. A D gene is named only where the DNA matches it firmly. Size is omitted from some rows. Given values are once, few, many or a class for expanded clones.

>-|TRBD1|TRBJ1-3|TRBV5-6
CASSLGQGLSGNTIYF
TGTGCCAGCAGCTTGGGACAGGGCCTCTCTGGAAACACCATATATTTT
>once|-|TRBJ2-1|TRBV5-6
CASSFGTRGYNEQFF
TGTGCCAGCAGCTTCGGGACTCGGGGGTACAATGAGCAGTTCTTC
>-|TRBD1|TRBJ2-7|TRBV4-3
CASSQVTGGQYEQYF
TGCGCCAGCAGCCAGGTGACAGGGGGCCAATACGAGCAGTACTTC
>few|-|TRBJ2-7|TRBV30
CAWSVQALGDYEQYF
TGTGCCTGGAGTGTCCAGGCATTGGGGGACTACGAGCAGTACTTC
>-|TRBD1|TRBJ2-5|TRBV28
CASSPGSTGLSLETQYF
TGTGCCAGCAGTCCTGGGTCGACAGGGCTATCTTTGGAGACCCAGTACTTC
>few|-|TRBJ1-6|TRBV5-5
CASSLLQGLLNSPLHF
TGTGCCAGCAGCTTGCTCCAGGGACTGCTGAATTCACCCCTCCACTTT
>-|-|TRBJ2-1|TRBV5-1
CASSLELPKPINEQFF
TGCGCCAGCAGCTTGGAACTCCCTAAGCCCATCAATGAGCAGTTCTTC
>-|-|TRBJ2-7|TRBV21-1
CASSMVLQGTYEQYF
TGTGCCAGCAGCATGGTACTTCAGGGTACGTACGAGCAGTACTTC
>-|-|TRBJ1-3|TRBV9
CASSVGQSSGNTIYF
TGTGCCAGCAGCGTAGGACAGTCCTCTGGAAACACCATATATTTT
>-|-|TRBJ1-1|TRBV7-9
CASSRGAGTEAFF
TGTGCCAGCAGCCGGGGGGCAGGCACTGAAGCTTTCTTT
>-|-|TRBJ2-2|TRBV6-5
CASSYSVRGTGELFF
TGTGCCAGCAGTTACTCGGTCCGGGGCACCGGGGAGCTGTTTTTT
>-|TRBD1|TRBJ2-6|TRBV7-6
CASSLERDSWEDSGANVLTF
TGTGCCAGCAGCTTAGAACGGGACAGCTGGGAAGACTCTGGGGCCAACGTCCTGACTTTC
>-|-|TRBJ1-2|TRBV6-5
CASSYSEGLYGYTF
TGTGCCAGCAGTTACTCGGAGGGCCTATATGGCTACACCTTC
>-|TRBD1|TRBJ1-5|TRBV27
CASSLSFRQGENQPQHF
TGTGCCAGCAGTTTATCTTTCAGACAGGGGGAGAATCAGCCCCAGCATTTT
>-|-|TRBJ1-5|TRBV7-9
CASSLEGVQPQHF
TGTGCCAGCAGCTTAGAAGGTGTTCAGCCCCAGCATTTT
>-|-|TRBJ1-2|TRBV4-1
CASSQRTEQYGYTF
TGCGCCAGCAGCCAAAGGACAGAGCAGTATGGCTACACCTTC
>-|-|TRBJ2-7|TRBV21-1
CASSKRARGIPYEQYF
TGTGCCAGCAGCAAACGGGCTAGGGGGATCCCCTACGAGCAGTACTTC
>-|-|TRBJ1-2|TRBV7-9
CASSSREIPLYGYTF
TGTGCCAGCAGCTCGCGGGAGATACCTCTCTATGGCTACACCTTC
>once|-|TRBJ2-7|TRBV29-1
CSVDTDTSYEQYF
TGCAGCGTTGACACGGATACTTCCTACGAGCAGTACTTC
>-|-|TRBJ2-5|TRBV18
CASSPYREGQETQYF
TGTGCCAGCTCACCATACAGGGAAGGGCAAGAGACCCAGTACTTC
>-|TRBD1|TRBJ1-5|TRBV28
CASIRTGALSGDQPQHF
TGTGCCAGCATTCGGACAGGGGCCCTTTCTGGGGATCAGCCCCAGCATTTT
>-|TRBD2|TRBJ2-1|TRBV27
CASSPGTSGINEQFF
TGTGCCAGCAGCCCCGGGACTAGCGGGATTAATGAGCAGTTCTTC
>-|TRBD2|TRBJ2-2|TRBV4-1
CASSWGGGELFF
TGCGCCAGCAGCTGGGGAGGGGGGGAGCTGTTTTTT
>-|-|TRBJ2-4|TRBV25-1
CASSGKKGPAKNIQYF
TGTGCCAGCAGTGGGAAGAAGGGACCAGCCAAAAACATTCAGTACTTC
>-|-|TRBJ1-1|TRBV9
CASSDQDMNTEAFF
TGTGCCAGCAGCGATCAGGACATGAACACTGAAGCTTTCTTT
>-|-|TRBJ2-7|TRBV2
CASSEALGHEQYF
TGTGCCAGCAGTGAAGCGTTGGGGCACGAGCAGTACTTC
>-|-|TRBJ1-5|TRBV6-5
CASSYSEGSQPQHF
TGTGCCAGCAGTTACTCGGAAGGGAGTCAGCCCCAGCATTTT
>-|-|TRBJ2-3|TRBV15
CATSRDLGYSTDTQYF
TGTGCCACCAGCAGAGACCTAGGCTACTCCACAGATACGCAGTATTTT
>-|TRBD1|TRBJ1-2|TRBV7-9
CASSLAARDSSYGYTF
TGTGCCAGCAGCTTAGCGGCCCGGGACAGCTCCTATGGCTACACCTTC
>few|-|TRBJ2-6|TRBV2
CASRESSGANVLTF
TGTGCCAGCAGGGAAAGCTCTGGGGCCAACGTCCTGACTTTC